Given below is one TCR beta chain in context. Its antigen is as yet unknown. This entry comes from a study of blood T cells in healthy people across ages. Overall study context: The capture of about one barcoded beta molecule per two T cells was achieved by template switching.

Regarding the study as a whole: Age brought a roughly linear fall in TCR beta diversity measured per million T cells. Naive T cell percentage strongly correlated with TCR beta diversity.

Next came a second PCR, run for roughly 6 to 11 cycles, which used a sample-barcoded 5' primer along with a J-beta primer mix. TCRdb reprocessed the 5' RACE reads via MiXCR and lists one record per CDR3 protein. The sample lists more than 650,000 distinct CDR3 sequences, about 55% occurring once. Trimming removed 6 bases at V and 5 bases at J, with 8 bases between. Germline V gene data show CDR1 as MNHNS and CDR2 as SASEGT. CDR3 length equals 12 residues. The TCR originated in a man older than 75 in good health. Material: blood. V gene TRBV6-1 combines with J gene TRBJ2-1, with D uncertain. Here the CDR3 DNA reads TGTGCCAGCAGAAAAGTTGACAATGAGCAGTTCTTC. Translated: CASRKVDNEQFF.